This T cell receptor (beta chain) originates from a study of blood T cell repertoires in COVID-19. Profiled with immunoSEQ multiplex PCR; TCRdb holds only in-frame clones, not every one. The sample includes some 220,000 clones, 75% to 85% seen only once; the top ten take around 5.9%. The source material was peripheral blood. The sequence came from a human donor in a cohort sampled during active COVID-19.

The CDR3 coding sequence is TGCGCCAGCAGCTTGGGGGAGAGCTCCTACAATGAGCAGTTCTTC. Translating gives CASSLGESSYNEQFF. This rearrangement joins TRBV5-1 to TRBJ2-1; tentative D call: TRBD2 (5 bases). Germline V lookup: CDR1 SGHRS, CDR2 YFSETQ. Trimming removed 0 bases from V and 0 bases from J, with 7 bases in between. This CDR3 spans 15 amino acids.